This TCR beta chain was captured in a study of blood T cells in healthy people across ages. It was with a sample-barcoded 5' primer and a J-beta primer mix that a second PCR of roughly 7 to 12 cycles was run. MiXCR was run by TCRdb on the 5' RACE reads, yielding one entry per CDR3 protein. The top ten clones hold more than 15% of a sample with 550,000 to 650,000 distinct CDR3 sequences, about 30% of them seen once. This clonotype was seen many times. Germline loops: CDR1 DFQATT, CDR2 SNEGSKA (reference sequence). The CDR3 length is 12 residues. The chain employs TRBV20-1 and TRBJ1-2; the match to TRBD1 covers 7 bases. The receptor was isolated from a woman older than 75 in good health. Input material: blood. The CDR3 nucleotides are TGCAAACCGACAGGGTCTAACTATGGCTACACCTTC. Translated: CKPTGSNYGYTF.